The rows below give T cell receptor beta chains drawn from one sample of a study of shared clonotypes between healthy human individuals. The data were produced by immunoSEQ multiplex PCR, yet TCRdb's version contains in-frame clones alone and is incomplete. The sample has 2 million to 2.5 million clones, about 94% seen once. The sample taken for sequencing was naive CD4+ T cells sorted from blood. The receptors were sampled from a man aged 18 to 29 in good health. Both conserved end residues are part of each CDR3. A D gene is named only where the DNA matches it firmly. Some rows mark clone size as missing; the rest say once, few, many or name a class of expanded clone.

size: NA
V: TRBV6-5
J: TRBJ1-4
D: NA
CDR3: CASRRDGTSEKLFF
DNA: TGTGCCAGCAGGCGTGACGGGACGAGTGAAAAACTGTTTTTT

size: NA
V: TRBV27
J: TRBJ2-7
D: TRBD2
CDR3: CASSLAASGSYEQYF
DNA: TGTGCCAGCAGTCTAGCCGCTAGCGGGAGTTACGAGCAGTACTTC

size: NA
V: TRBV6-5
J: TRBJ2-5
D: NA
CDR3: CASSYRLGTQYF
DNA: TGTGCCAGCAGTTACCGCCTCGGGACCCAGTACTTC

size: NA
V: TRBV29-1
J: TRBJ1-2
D: TRBD1
CDR3: CSVGQGNYGYTF
DNA: TGCAGCGTTGGACAGGGGAACTATGGCTACACCTTC

size: NA
V: TRBV5-1
J: TRBJ2-5
D: NA
CDR3: CASSLGVAGDLETQYF
DNA: TGCGCCAGCAGCTTGGGGGTGGCAGGGGATCTGGAGACCCAGTACTTC

size: NA
V: TRBV5-1
J: TRBJ2-7
D: TRBD1
CDR3: CASSLIGTDPSYEQYF
DNA: TGCGCCAGCAGCTTGATTGGGACAGATCCTTCCTACGAGCAGTACTTC

size: NA
V: TRBV30
J: TRBJ1-1
D: TRBD1
CDR3: CAWSYARTGAATEAFF
DNA: TGTGCCTGGAGTTACGCGCGGACAGGGGCGGCCACTGAAGCTTTCTTT

size: NA
V: TRBV28
J: TRBJ1-5
D: NA
CDR3: CASSFAPKVAGDSNQPQHF
DNA: TGTGCCAGCAGTTTCGCTCCTAAGGTTGCAGGGGATAGCAATCAGCCCCAGCATTTT

size: NA
V: TRBV5-1
J: TRBJ2-5
D: NA
CDR3: CASSLEAKTQYF
DNA: TGCGCCAGCAGCTTAGAGGCCAAGACCCAGTACTTC

size: NA
V: TRBV4-1
J: TRBJ1-6
D: TRBD1
CDR3: CASSPTGTGLGNSPLHF
DNA: TGCGCCAGCAGCCCGACCGGGACAGGGCTTGGGAATTCACCCCTCCACTTT

size: NA
V: TRBV6-5
J: TRBJ2-3
D: TRBD1
CDR3: CASRLTGGTQYF
DNA: TGTGCCAGCAGATTGACAGGGGGTACGCAGTATTTT

size: NA
V: TRBV28
J: TRBJ1-5
D: NA
CDR3: CASSLSGSNQPQHF
DNA: TGTGCCAGCAGTTTATCAGGGTCCAATCAGCCCCAGCATTTT

size: NA
V: TRBV19
J: TRBJ2-5
D: TRBD1
CDR3: CASSRTGPKETQYF
DNA: TGTGCCAGTAGTAGGACAGGGCCAAAAGAGACCCAGTACTTC

size: NA
V: TRBV14
J: TRBJ1-5
D: NA
CDR3: CASSQDGVEGDNQPQHF
DNA: TGTGCCAGCAGCCAAGATGGAGTAGAAGGGGACAATCAGCCCCAGCATTTT

size: few
V: TRBV7-2
J: TRBJ1-5
D: NA
CDR3: CASSLEAGGNQPQHF
DNA: TGTGCCAGCAGCTTAGAGGCAGGGGGCAATCAGCCCCAGCATTTT

size: NA
V: TRBV5-1
J: TRBJ1-3
D: NA
CDR3: CASSLAVGSGNTIYF
DNA: TGCGCCAGCAGCTTGGCCGTGGGGTCCGGAAACACCATATATTTT

size: NA
V: TRBV6-4
J: TRBJ1-4
D: NA
CDR3: CASSDGGTAVNEKLFF
DNA: TGTGCCAGCAGTGACGGAGGCACAGCGGTAAATGAAAAACTGTTTTTT

size: NA
V: TRBV9
J: TRBJ2-7
D: NA
CDR3: CASSVRAGSTYEQYF
DNA: TGTGCCAGCAGCGTCAGGGCAGGGAGCACCTACGAGCAGTACTTC

size: NA
V: TRBV6-1
J: TRBJ1-6
D: TRBD1
CDR3: CASSRDSPNSPLHF
DNA: TGTGCCAGTTCGAGGGACAGCCCTAATTCACCCCTCCACTTT

size: NA
V: TRBV5-4
J: TRBJ2-1
D: NA
CDR3: CASSLEGNSYNEQFF
DNA: TGTGCCAGCAGCCTAGAAGGTAACTCCTACAATGAGCAGTTCTTC

size: few
V: TRBV7-2
J: TRBJ2-7
D: NA
CDR3: CASSLAGGEQYF
DNA: TGTGCCAGCAGCTTAGCCGGCGGTGAGCAGTACTTC

size: NA
V: TRBV29-1
J: TRBJ1-2
D: NA
CDR3: CSVTRAPNYGYTF
DNA: TGCAGCGTTACGAGGGCCCCTAACTATGGCTACACCTTC

size: NA
V: TRBV6-1
J: TRBJ1-1
D: NA
CDR3: CASSTSGNTEAFF
DNA: NA

size: NA
V: TRBV6-5
J: TRBJ2-1
D: NA
CDR3: CASSYLASYNEQFF
DNA: TGTGCCAGCAGTTACCTAGCGAGTTACAATGAGCAGTTCTTC

size: NA
V: TRBV6-5
J: TRBJ2-5
D: NA
CDR3: CASSYSANQETQYF
DNA: TGTGCCAGCAGTTACTCTGCCAACCAAGAGACCCAGTACTTC

size: NA
V: TRBV4-1
J: TRBJ2-1
D: NA
CDR3: CASSQWGPVLDEQFF
DNA: TGCGCCAGCAGCCAGTGGGGTCCCGTTCTGGATGAGCAGTTCTTC

size: NA
V: TRBV4-1
J: TRBJ2-7
D: TRBD1
CDR3: CASSHRGGQGRYEQYF
DNA: TGCGCCAGCAGCCATCGGGGGGGACAGGGGCGGTACGAGCAGTACTTC

size: NA
V: TRBV5-1
J: TRBJ2-2
D: NA
CDR3: CASSLDARGPTGELFF
DNA: TGCGCCAGCAGCTTGGACGCGCGGGGGCCGACCGGGGAGCTGTTTTTT

size: NA
V: TRBV7-8
J: TRBJ2-1
D: NA
CDR3: CASSLDNEQFF
DNA: TGTGCCAGCAGCTTAGACAATGAGCAGTTCTTC

size: NA
V: TRBV4-2
J: TRBJ1-1
D: NA
CDR3: CASSQEGGSTEAFF
DNA: TGTGCCAGCAGCCAAGAGGGGGGGTCCACTGAAGCTTTCTTT

size: NA
V: TRBV6-6
J: TRBJ2-2
D: TRBD2
CDR3: CASSGLAGEAGELFF
DNA: TGTGCCAGCAGTGGACTAGCGGGAGAAGCCGGGGAGCTGTTTTTT

size: once
V: TRBV10-3
J: TRBJ2-1
D: TRBD2
CDR3: CAISEVSGNEQFF
DNA: TGTGCCATCAGTGAGGTTAGCGGGAATGAGCAGTTCTTC

size: NA
V: TRBV4-3
J: TRBJ2-2
D: NA
CDR3: CASSQVPSLDTGELFF
DNA: TGCGCCAGCAGCCAAGTCCCCTCCTTGGACACCGGGGAGCTGTTTTTT

size: NA
V: TRBV5-4
J: TRBJ2-2
D: NA
CDR3: CASSLGRANTGELFF
DNA: TGTGCCAGCAGCTTGGGCAGGGCGAACACCGGGGAGCTGTTTTTT

size: once
V: TRBV5-1
J: TRBJ2-7
D: TRBD2
CDR3: CASSLSGTSHEQYF
DNA: TGCGCCAGCAGCCTATCCGGGACTAGCCACGAGCAGTACTTC

size: NA
V: TRBV2
J: TRBJ1-4
D: NA
CDR3: CASKAGDVNEKLFF
DNA: TGTGCCAGCAAGGCAGGGGACGTTAATGAAAAACTGTTTTTT

size: NA
V: TRBV6-5
J: TRBJ2-7
D: TRBD2
CDR3: CASSSAGGPYEQYF
DNA: TGTGCCAGCAGTTCGGCGGGAGGACCCTACGAGCAGTACTTC

size: NA
V: TRBV6-5
J: TRBJ2-7
D: NA
CDR3: CASSAASSYEQYF
DNA: TGTGCCAGCAGTGCAGCGAGCTCCTACGAGCAGTACTTC

size: NA
V: TRBV28
J: TRBJ1-5
D: NA
CDR3: CASSFSGYQPQHF
DNA: TGTGCCAGCAGTTTTTCAGGATATCAGCCCCAGCATTTT

size: few
V: TRBV6-6
J: TRBJ1-1
D: NA
CDR3: CASANQNTEAFF
DNA: TGTGCCAGCGCCAACCAGAACACTGAAGCTTTCTTT

size: NA
V: TRBV5-1
J: TRBJ2-6
D: NA
CDR3: CASSRGTVASGANVLTF
DNA: TGCGCCAGCAGCCGGGGGACAGTTGCCTCTGGGGCCAACGTCCTGACTTTC

size: NA
V: TRBV30
J: TRBJ1-5
D: TRBD1
CDR3: CAWRQGPFSNQPQHF
DNA: TGTGCCTGGCGACAGGGGCCCTTTAGCAATCAGCCCCAGCATTTT

size: NA
V: TRBV30
J: TRBJ1-2
D: NA
CDR3: CAWSWEQNYGYTF
DNA: TGTGCCTGGAGCTGGGAACAGAACTATGGCTACACCTTC

size: NA
V: TRBV6-1
J: TRBJ2-6
D: NA
CDR3: CASSEGSGANVLTF
DNA: TGTGCCAGCAGTGAGGGTTCTGGGGCCAACGTCCTGACTTTC

size: NA
V: TRBV27
J: TRBJ1-1
D: TRBD1
CDR3: CASSPGTASNTEAFF
DNA: TGTGCCAGCAGTCCCGGGACAGCGAGTAACACTGAAGCTTTCTTT

size: NA
V: TRBV11-2
J: TRBJ2-7
D: NA
CDR3: CASSLDWDGPYEQYF
DNA: TGTGCCAGCAGCTTAGACTGGGACGGGCCCTACGAGCAGTACTTC

size: once
V: TRBV30
J: TRBJ1-2
D: NA
CDR3: CAWSHRGSYGYTF
DNA: TGTGCCTGGAGTCATAGGGGTAGCTATGGCTACACCTTC

size: NA
V: TRBV6-1
J: TRBJ2-2
D: TRBD1
CDR3: CASSEAGLGTGSNTGELFF
DNA: TGTGCCAGCAGTGAAGCCGGGCTTGGGACAGGGTCTAACACCGGGGAGCTGTTTTTT

size: NA
V: TRBV5-5
J: TRBJ1-2
D: NA
CDR3: CASSHRTVGDYGYTF
DNA: TGTGCCAGCAGCCATAGGACAGTTGGGGACTATGGCTACACCTTC

size: NA
V: TRBV27
J: TRBJ2-7
D: NA
CDR3: CASSYREQYF
DNA: TGTGCCAGCAGTTACCGCGAGCAGTACTTC

size: NA
V: TRBV6-1
J: TRBJ2-6
D: TRBD1
CDR3: CASSGWGQVPSGANVLTF
DNA: TGTGCCAGCAGTGGATGGGGACAGGTCCCCTCTGGGGCCAACGTCCTGACTTTC

size: NA
V: TRBV7-3
J: TRBJ2-2
D: NA
CDR3: CASSTSNTGELFF
DNA: TGTGCCAGCAGCACTTCGAACACCGGGGAGCTGTTTTTT

size: NA
V: TRBV20-1
J: TRBJ2-7
D: NA
CDR3: CSARLLYEQYF
DNA: TGCAGTGCTCGCTTACTTTACGAGCAGTACTTC

size: NA
V: TRBV29-1
J: TRBJ1-1
D: NA
CDR3: CSVDGGTEAFF
DNA: TGCAGCGTTGACGGGGGCACTGAAGCTTTCTTT

size: once
V: TRBV30
J: TRBJ2-7
D: NA
CDR3: CAWDRQRGGEQYF
DNA: TGTGCCTGGGACAGACAACGGGGAGGCGAGCAGTACTTC